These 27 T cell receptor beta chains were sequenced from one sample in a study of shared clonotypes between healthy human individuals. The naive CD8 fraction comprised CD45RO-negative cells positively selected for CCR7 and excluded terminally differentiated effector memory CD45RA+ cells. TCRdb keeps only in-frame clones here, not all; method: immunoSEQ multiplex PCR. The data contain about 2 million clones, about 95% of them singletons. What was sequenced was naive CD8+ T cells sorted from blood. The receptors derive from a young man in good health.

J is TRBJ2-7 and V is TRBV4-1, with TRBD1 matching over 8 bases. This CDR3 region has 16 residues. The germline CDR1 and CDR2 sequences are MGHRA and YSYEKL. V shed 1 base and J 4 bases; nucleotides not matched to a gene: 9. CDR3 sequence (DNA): TGCGCCAGCAGCCAAGCCTCTGGACAGGGCAAGTACGAGCAGTACTTC. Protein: CASSQASGQGKYEQYF.

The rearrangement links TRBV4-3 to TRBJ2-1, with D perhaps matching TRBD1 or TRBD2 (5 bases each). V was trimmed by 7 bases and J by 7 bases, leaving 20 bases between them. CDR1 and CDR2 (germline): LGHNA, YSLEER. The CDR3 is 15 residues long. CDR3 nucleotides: TGCGCCAGCAACCAGGGCGCGGGTGCGGTTAATGAGCAGTTCTTC. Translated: CASNQGAGAVNEQFF.

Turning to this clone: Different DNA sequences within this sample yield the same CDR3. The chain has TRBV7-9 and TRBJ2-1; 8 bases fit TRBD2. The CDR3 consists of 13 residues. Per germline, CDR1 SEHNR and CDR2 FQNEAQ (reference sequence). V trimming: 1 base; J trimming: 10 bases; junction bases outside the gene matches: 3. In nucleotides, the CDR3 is TGTGCCAGCAGCTTAGTTACTAGCGGAGAGCAGTTCTTC. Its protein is CASSLVTSGEQFF.

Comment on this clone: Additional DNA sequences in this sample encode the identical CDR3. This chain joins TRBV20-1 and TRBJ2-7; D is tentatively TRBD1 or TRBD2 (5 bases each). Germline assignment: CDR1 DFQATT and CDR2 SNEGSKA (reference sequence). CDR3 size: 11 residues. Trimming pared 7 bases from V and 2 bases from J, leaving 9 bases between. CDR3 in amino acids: CSGGGPYEQYF. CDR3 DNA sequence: TGCAGTGGGGGCGGGCCCTACGAGCAGTACTTC.

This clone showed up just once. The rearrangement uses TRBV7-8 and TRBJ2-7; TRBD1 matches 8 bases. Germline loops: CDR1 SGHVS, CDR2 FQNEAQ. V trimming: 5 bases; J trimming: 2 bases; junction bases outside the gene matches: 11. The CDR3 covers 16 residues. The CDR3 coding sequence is TGTGCCAGCAGCCGGACCGGGACAGGAATCCCCTACGAGCAGTACTTC. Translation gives CASSRTGTGIPYEQYF.

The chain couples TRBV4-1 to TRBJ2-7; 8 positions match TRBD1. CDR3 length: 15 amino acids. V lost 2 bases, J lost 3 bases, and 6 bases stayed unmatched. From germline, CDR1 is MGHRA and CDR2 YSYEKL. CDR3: CASSQTPQGGYEQYF. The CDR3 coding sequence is TGCGCCAGCAGCCAAACTCCACAGGGGGGCTACGAGCAGTACTTC.

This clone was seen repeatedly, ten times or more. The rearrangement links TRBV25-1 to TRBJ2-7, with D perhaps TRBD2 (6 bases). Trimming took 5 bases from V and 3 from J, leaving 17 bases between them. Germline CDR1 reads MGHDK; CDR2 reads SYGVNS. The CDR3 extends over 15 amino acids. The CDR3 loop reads CASSPVEGAGYEQYF. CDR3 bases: TGTGCCAGCAGTCCAGTCGAAGGAGCGGGCTACGAGCAGTACTTC.

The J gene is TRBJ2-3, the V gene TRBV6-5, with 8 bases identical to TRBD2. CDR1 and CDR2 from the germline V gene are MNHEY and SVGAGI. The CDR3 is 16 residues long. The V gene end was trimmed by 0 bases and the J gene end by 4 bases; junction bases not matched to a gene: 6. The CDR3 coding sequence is TGTGCCAGCAGTTACTCAGCGGGAGAGTTCGCAGATACGCAGTATTTT. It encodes CASSYSAGEFADTQYF.

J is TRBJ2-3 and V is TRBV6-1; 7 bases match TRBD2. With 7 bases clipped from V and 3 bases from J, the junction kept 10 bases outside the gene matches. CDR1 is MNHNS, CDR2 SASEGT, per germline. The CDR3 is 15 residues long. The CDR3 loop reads CASKWTGEGTDTQYF. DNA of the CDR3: TGTGCCAGCAAGTGGACGGGGGAGGGGACAGATACGCAGTATTTT.

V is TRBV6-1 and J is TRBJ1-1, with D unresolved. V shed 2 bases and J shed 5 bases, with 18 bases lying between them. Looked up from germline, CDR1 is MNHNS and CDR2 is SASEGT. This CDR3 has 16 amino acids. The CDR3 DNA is TGTGCCAGCAGTGAATTCCCTTCGGGGTCCGTAACTGAAGCTTTCTTT. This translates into CASSEFPSGSVTEAFF.

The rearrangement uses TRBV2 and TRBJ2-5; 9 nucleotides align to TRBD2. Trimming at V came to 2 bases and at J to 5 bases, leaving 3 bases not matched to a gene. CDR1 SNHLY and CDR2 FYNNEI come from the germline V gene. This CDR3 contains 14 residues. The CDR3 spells CASSELAGMETQYF. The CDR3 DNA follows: TGTGCCAGCAGTGAACTAGCGGGAATGGAGACCCAGTACTTC. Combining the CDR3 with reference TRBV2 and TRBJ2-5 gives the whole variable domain EPEVTQTPSHQVTQMGQEVILRCVPISNHLYFYWYRQILGQKVEFLVSFYNNEISEKSEIFDDQFSVERPDGSNFTLKIRSTKLEDSAMYFCASSELAGMETQYFGPGTRLLVL.

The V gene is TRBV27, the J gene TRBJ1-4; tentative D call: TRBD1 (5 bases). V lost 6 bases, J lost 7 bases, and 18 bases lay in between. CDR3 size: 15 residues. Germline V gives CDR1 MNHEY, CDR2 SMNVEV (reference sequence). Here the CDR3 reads CASRTSGLFGEKLFF. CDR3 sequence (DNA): TGTGCCAGCAGAACCTCAGGGTTGTTCGGTGAAAAACTGTTTTTT.

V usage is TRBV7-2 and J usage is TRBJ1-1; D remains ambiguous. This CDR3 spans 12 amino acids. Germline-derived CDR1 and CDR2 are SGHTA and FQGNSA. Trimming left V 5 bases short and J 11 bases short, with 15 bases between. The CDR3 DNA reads TGTGCCAGCAGCGCCGCCAAGCCGGCGGCTTTCTTT. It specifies CASSAAKPAAFF.

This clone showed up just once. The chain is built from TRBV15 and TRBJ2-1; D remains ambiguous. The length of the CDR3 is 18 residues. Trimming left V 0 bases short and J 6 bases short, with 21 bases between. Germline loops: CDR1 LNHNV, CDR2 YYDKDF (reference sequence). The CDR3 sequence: CATSRDSHSPVGINEQFF. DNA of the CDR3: TGTGCCACCAGCAGAGATTCCCATAGTCCAGTAGGAATCAATGAGCAGTTCTTC. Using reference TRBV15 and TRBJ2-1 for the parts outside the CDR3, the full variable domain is DAMVIQNPRYQVTQFGKPVTLSCSQTLNHNVMYWYQQKSSQAPKLLFHYYDKDFNNEADTPDNFQSRRPNTSFCFLDIRSPGLGDTAMYLCATSRDSHSPVGINEQFFGPGTRLTVL.

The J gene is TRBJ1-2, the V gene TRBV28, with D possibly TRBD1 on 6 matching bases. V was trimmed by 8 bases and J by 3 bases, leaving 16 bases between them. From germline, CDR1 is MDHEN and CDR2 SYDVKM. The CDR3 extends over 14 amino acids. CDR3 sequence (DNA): TGTGCCAGCTCAATGACAGGCTGGGACTATGGCTACACCTTC. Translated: CASSMTGWDYGYTF.

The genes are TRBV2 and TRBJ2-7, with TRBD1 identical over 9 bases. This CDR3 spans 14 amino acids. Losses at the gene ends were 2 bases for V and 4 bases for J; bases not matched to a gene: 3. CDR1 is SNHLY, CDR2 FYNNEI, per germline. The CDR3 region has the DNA TGTGCCAGCAGTGAAAGGGGGACAGGGTACGAGCAGTACTTC. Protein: CASSERGTGYEQYF.

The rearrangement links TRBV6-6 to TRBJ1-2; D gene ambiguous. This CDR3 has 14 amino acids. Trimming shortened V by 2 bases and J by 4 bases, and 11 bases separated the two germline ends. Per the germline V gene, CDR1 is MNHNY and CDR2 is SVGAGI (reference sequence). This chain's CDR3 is CASSYPGWFYGYTF. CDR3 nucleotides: TGTGCCAGCAGTTACCCCGGATGGTTCTATGGCTACACCTTC.

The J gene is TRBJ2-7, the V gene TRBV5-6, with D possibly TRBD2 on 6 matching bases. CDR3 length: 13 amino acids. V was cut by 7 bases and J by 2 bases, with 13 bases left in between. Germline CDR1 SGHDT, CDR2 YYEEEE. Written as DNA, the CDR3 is TGTGCCAGCGGAGGCACGGGGGCCTACGAGCAGTACTTC. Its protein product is CASGGTGAYEQYF.

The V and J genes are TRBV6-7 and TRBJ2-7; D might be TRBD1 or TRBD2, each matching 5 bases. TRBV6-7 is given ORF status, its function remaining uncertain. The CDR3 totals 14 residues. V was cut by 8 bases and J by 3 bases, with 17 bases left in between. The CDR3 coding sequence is TGTGCCAGCCGGGACCAAAGCCATTTCTACGAGCAGTACTTC. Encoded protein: CASRDQSHFYEQYF.

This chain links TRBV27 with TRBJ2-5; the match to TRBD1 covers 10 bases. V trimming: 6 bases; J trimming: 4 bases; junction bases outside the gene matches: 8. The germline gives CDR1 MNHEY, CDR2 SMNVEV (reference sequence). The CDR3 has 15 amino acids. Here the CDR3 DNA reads TGTGCCAGCAGCAGCAGACAGGGGGCGGGAGAGACCCAGTACTTC. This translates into CASSSRQGAGETQYF.

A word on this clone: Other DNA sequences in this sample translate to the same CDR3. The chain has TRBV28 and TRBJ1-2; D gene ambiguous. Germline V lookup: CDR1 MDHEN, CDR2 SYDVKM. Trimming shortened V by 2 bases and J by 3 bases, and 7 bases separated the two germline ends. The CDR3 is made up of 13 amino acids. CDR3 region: CASSLRTDYGYTF. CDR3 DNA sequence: TGTGCCAGCAGTTTACGCACGGACTATGGCTACACCTTC.

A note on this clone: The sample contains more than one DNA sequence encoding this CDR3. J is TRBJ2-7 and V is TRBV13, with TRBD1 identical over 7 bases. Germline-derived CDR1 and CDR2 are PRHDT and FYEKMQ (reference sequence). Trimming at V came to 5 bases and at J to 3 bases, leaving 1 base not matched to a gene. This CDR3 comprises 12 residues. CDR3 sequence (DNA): TGTGCCAGCAGCCCAGGGGGCTACGAGCAGTACTTC. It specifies CASSPGGYEQYF.

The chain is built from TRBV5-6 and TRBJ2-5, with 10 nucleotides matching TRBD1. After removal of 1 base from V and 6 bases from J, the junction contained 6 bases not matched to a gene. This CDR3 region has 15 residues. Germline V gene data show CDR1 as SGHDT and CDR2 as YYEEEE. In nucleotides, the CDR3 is TGTGCCAGCAGCTTGTTTGGACAGGGGGGGAAGACCCAGTACTTC. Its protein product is CASSLFGQGGKTQYF.

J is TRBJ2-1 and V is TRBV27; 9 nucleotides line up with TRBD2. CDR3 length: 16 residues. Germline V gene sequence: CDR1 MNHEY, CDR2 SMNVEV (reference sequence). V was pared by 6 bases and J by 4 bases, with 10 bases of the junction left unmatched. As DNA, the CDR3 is TGTGCCAGCAGCGACGGACTAAGCGGGGGGTACAATGAGCAGTTCTTC. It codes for CASSDGLSGGYNEQFF.

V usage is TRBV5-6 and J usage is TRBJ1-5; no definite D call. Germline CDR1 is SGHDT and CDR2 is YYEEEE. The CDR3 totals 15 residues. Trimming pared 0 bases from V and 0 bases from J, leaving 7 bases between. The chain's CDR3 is CASSLAPFSNQPQHF. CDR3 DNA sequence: TGTGCCAGCAGCTTGGCGCCTTTTAGCAATCAGCCCCAGCATTTT.

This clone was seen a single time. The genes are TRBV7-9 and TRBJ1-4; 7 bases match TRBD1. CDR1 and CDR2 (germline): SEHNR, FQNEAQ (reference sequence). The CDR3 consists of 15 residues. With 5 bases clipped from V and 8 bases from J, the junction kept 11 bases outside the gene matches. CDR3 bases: TGTGCCAGCAGCCCGAGACAGGGAGGAGGCGAAAAACTGTTTTTT. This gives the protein CASSPRQGGGEKLFF.

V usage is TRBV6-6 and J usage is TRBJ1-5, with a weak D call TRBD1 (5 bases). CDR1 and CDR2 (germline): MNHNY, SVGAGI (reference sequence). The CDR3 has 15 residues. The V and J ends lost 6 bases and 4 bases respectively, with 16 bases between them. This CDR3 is CASRAGAQENQPQHF. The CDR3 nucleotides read TGTGCCAGCAGGGCCGGGGCGCAGGAAAATCAGCCCCAGCATTTT.